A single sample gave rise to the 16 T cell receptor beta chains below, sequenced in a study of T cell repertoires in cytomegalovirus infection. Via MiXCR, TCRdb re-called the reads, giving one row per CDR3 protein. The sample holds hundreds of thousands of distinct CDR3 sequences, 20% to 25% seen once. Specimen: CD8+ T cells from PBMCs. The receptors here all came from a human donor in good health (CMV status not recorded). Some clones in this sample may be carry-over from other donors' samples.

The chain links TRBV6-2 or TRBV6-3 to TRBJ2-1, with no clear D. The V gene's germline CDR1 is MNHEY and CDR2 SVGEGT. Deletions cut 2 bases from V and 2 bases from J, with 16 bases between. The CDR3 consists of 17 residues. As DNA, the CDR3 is TGTGCCAGCAGTTACGATCCAGCGAAGGCCACCTACAATGAGCAGTTCTTC. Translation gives CASSYDPAKATYNEQFF.

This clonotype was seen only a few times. CDR3 sequence reads: CASSLFASTDTQYF. The DNA for the CDR3 is TGTGCCAGCAGTTTATTCGCTAGCACAGATACGCAGTATTTT. This chain uses TRBV28 with TRBJ2-3, with unresolved D. Germline loops: CDR1 MDHEN, CDR2 SYDVKM. The V and J ends lost 1 base and 0 bases respectively, with 5 bases between them. The CDR3 is 14 amino acids.

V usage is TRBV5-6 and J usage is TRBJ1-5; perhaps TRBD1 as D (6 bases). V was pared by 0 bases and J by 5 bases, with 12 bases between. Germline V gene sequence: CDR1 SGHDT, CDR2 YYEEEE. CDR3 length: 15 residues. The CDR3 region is CASSLGGGAHQPQHF. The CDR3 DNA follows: TGTGCCAGCAGCTTGGGGGGGGGGGCCCATCAGCCCCAGCATTTT.

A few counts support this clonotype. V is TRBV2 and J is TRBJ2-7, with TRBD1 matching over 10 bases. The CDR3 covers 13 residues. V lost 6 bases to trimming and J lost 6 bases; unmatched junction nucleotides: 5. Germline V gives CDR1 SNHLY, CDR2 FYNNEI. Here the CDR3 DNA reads TGTGCCAGCAGGCCCGGGACAGGGGCCGAGCAGTACTTC. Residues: CASRPGTGAEQYF. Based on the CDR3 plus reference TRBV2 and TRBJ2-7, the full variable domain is EPEVTQTPSHQVTQMGQEVILRCVPISNHLYFYWYRQILGQKVEFLVSFYNNEISEKSEIFDDQFSVERPDGSNFTLKIRSTKLEDSAMYFCASRPGTGAEQYFGPGTRLTVT.

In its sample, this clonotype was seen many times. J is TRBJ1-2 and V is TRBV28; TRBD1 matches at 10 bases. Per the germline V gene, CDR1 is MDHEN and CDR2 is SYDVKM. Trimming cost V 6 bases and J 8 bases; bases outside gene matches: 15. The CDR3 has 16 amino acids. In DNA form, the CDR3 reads TGTGCCAGCAGGGAGATCGACAGGGGGCTCCCAAAGGGCTACACCTTC. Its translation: CASREIDRGLPKGYTF.

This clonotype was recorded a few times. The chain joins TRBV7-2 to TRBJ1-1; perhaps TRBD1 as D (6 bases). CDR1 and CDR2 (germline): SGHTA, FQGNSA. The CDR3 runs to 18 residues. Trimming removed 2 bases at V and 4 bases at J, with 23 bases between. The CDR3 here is CASSLSSGGRMSATEAFF. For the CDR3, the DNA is TGTGCCAGCAGCTTAAGCTCGGGGGGGCGTATGTCGGCCACTGAAGCTTTCTTT.

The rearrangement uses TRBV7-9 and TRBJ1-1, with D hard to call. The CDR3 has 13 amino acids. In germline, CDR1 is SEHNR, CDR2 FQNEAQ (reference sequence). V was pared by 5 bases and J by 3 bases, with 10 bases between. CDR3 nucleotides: TGTGCCAGCAGCCCCATGGCCTACACTGAAGCTTTCTTT. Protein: CASSPMAYTEAFF.

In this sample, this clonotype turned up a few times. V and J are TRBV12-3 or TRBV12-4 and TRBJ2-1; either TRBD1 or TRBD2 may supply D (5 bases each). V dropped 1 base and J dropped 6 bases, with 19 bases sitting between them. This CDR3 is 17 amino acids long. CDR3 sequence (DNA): TGTGCCAGCAGTTTAGTCCCCGGGACCCAAAAGGGCAATGAGCAGTTCTTC. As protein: CASSLVPGTQKGNEQFF.

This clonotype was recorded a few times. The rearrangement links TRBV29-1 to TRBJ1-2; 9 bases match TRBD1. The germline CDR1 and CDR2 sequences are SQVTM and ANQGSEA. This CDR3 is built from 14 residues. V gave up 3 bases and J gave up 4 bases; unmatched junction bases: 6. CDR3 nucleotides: TGCAGCGTTGAGGGACAGGGTTACGGCTATGGCTACACCTTC. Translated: CSVEGQGYGYGYTF.

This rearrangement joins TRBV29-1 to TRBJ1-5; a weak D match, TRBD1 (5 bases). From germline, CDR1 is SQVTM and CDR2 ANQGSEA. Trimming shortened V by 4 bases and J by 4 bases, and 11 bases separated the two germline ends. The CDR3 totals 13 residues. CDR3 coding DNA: TGCAGCGTTGTAGCGGGGGAAAATCAGCCCCAGCATTTT. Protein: CSVVAGENQPQHF. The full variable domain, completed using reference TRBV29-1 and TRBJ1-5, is SAVISQKPSRDICQRGTSLTIQCQVDSQVTMMFWYRQQPGQSLTLIATANQGSEATYESGFVIDKFPISRPNLTFSTLTVSNMSPEDSSIYLCSVVAGENQPQHFGDGTRLSIL.

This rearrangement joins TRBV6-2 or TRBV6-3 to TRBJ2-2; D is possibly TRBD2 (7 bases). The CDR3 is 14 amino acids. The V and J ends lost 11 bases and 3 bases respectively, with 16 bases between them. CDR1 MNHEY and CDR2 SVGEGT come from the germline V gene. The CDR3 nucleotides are TGTGCCTCCGGCGGGGGCCCGGACACCGGGGAGCTGTTTTTT. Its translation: CASGGGPDTGELFF.

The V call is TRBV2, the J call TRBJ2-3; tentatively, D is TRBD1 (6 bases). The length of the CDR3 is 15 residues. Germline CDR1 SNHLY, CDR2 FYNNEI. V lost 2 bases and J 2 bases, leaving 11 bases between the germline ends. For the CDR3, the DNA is TGTGCCAGCAGTGAACATGACAGGACCACAGATACGCAGTATTTT. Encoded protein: CASSEHDRTTDTQYF.

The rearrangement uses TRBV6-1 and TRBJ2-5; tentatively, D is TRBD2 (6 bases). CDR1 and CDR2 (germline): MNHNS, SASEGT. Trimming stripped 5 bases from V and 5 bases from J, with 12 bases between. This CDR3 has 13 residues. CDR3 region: CASSYGEVETQYF. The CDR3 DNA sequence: TGTGCCAGCAGTTACGGGGAGGTGGAGACCCAGTACTTC.

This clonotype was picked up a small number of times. In DNA form, the CDR3 reads TGTGCCAGCAGTGAGAATAGCGGGGGGGCACACAATGAGCAGTTCTTC. Translating it yields CASSENSGGAHNEQFF. The chain employs TRBV6-4 and TRBJ2-1; the match to TRBD2 covers 11 bases. This CDR3 contains 16 residues. The junction had 6 bases not matched to a gene; V was cut back by 3 bases and J by 5 bases. Germline-derived CDR1 and CDR2 are MRHNA and SNTAGT.

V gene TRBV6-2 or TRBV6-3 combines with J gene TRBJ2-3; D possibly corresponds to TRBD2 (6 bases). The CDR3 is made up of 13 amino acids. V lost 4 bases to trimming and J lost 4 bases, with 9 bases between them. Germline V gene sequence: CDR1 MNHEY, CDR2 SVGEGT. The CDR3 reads CASSSWGADTQYF. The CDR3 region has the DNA TGTGCCAGCAGTTCTTGGGGGGCAGATACGCAGTATTTT.

CDR3 coding DNA: TGCGCCAGCAGCTTGGTACCCGAGAACACCGGGGAGCTGTTTTTT. Amino acid sequence: CASSLVPENTGELFF. V gene TRBV5-1 combines with J gene TRBJ2-2; D not certain. Trimming stripped 0 bases from V and 1 base from J, with 7 bases between. CDR1 is SGHRS, CDR2 YFSETQ, per germline. The CDR3 is 15 residues long.